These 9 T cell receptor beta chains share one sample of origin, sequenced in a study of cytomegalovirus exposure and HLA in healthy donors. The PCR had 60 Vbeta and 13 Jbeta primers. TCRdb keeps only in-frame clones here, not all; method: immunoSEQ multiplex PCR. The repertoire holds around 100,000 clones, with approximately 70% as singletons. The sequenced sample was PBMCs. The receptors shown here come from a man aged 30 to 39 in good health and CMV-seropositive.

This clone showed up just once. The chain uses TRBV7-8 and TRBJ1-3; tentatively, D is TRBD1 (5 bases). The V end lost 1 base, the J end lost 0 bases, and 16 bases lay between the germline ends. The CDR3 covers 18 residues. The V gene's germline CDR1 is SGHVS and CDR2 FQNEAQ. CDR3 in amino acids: CASSLVYGGVNSGNTIYF. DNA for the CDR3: TGTGCCAGCAGCTTAGTATATGGGGGGGTCAACTCTGGAAACACCATATATTTT.

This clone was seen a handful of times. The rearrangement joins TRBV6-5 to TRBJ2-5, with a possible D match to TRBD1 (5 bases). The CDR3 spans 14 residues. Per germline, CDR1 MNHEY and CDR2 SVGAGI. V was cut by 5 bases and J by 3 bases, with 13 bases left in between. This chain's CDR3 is CASSLVAREETQYF. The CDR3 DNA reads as TGTGCCAGCAGTCTAGTGGCCAGGGAAGAGACCCAGTACTTC.

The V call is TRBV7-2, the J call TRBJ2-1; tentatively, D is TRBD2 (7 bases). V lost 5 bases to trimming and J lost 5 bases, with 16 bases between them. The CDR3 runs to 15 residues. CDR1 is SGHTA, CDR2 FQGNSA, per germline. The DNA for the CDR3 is TGTGCCAGCAGCCGCCGGCGGGGGCCAAACAATGAGCAGTTCTTC. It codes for CASSRRRGPNNEQFF.

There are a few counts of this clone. CDR3 residues: CASSYQTGGEQYF. The CDR3 nucleotides are TGTGCCAGCAGCTATCAGACAGGGGGCGAGCAGTACTTC. The gene calls are TRBV27 and TRBJ2-7; 9 nucleotides agree with TRBD1. This CDR3 has 13 residues. The germline V gene has CDR1 MNHEY and CDR2 SMNVEV (reference sequence). After removal of 6 bases from V and 6 bases from J, the junction contained 6 bases not matched to a gene.

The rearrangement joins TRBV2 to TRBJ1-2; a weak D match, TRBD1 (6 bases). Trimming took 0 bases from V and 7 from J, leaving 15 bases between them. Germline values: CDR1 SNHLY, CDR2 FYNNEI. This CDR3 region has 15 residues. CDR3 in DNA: TGTGCCAGCAGTGAAGCGTTTCAGGGGCTCGGTGGCTACACCTTC. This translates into CASSEAFQGLGGYTF.

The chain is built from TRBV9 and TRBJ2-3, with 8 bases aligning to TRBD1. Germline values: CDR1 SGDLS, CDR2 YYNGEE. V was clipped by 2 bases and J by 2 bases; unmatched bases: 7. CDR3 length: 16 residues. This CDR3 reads CASSVFGQGATDTQYF. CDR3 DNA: TGTGCCAGCAGCGTTTTCGGACAGGGAGCCACAGATACGCAGTATTTT.

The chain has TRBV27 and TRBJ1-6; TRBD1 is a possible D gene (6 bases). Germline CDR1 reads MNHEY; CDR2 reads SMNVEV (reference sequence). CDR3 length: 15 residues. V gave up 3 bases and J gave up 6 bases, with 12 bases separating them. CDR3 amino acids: CASSFLTGTNSPLHF. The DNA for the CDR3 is TGTGCCAGCAGTTTCCTCACAGGGACTAATTCACCCCTCCACTTT.

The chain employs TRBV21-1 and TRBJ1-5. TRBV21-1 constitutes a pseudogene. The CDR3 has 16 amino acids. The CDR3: CASSPREGAGNQPQHF. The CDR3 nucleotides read TGTGCCAGCAGCCCCCGGGAGGGGGCAGGCAATCAGCCCCAGCATTTT.

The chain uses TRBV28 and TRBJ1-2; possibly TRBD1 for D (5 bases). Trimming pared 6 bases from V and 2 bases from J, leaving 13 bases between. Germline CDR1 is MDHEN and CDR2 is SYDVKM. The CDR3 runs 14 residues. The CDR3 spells CASSQIDRNYGYTF. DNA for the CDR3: TGTGCCAGCAGCCAAATAGACAGAAACTATGGCTACACCTTC.